The next 17 T cell receptor beta chains were all read from a single sample in a study of CD8 T cells in ankylosing spondylitis. In TCRdb, the 5' RACE reads were re-called with MiXCR into one record per CDR3 protein. The table lists some 40,000 distinct CDR3 sequences, over 9% of them singletons, with roughly 15% in the top ten. Sequencing was carried out using blood, either unsorted or a sorted T cell fraction (not recorded which). These TCRs come from a male donor with ankylosing spondylitis or in good health (not recorded which).

The sample holds many counts of this clonotype. The chain combines TRBV7-9 with TRBJ2-5; TRBD1 might be the D (5 bases). This CDR3 is 14 amino acids long. The germline V and J ends were trimmed by 0 bases and 2 bases, with 7 bases remaining between them. Germline V CDR1 and CDR2: SEHNR, FQNEAQ (reference sequence). CDR3 DNA sequence: TGTGCCAGCAGCTTAGCCAGGGATCAAGAGACCCAGTACTTC. This translates into CASSLARDQETQYF.

The table lists this clonotype with many counts. The chain combines TRBV6-5 with TRBJ2-7; the match to TRBD2 covers 14 bases. The CDR3 consists of 17 residues. V dropped 4 bases and J dropped 3; count of bases not matched to a gene: 8. Germline CDR1 is MNHEY and CDR2 is SVGAGI. The CDR3 spells CASSSGTSGSPYYEQYF. The CDR3 DNA reads as TGTGCCAGCAGTTCGGGGACTAGCGGGAGTCCCTACTACGAGCAGTACTTC.

This clonotype has a count of ten or more. The J gene is TRBJ2-4, the V gene TRBV6-1; the match to TRBD1 covers 7 bases. V lost 2 bases, J lost 7 bases, and 2 bases stayed unmatched. This CDR3 spans 13 amino acids. Germline V gene lookup returns CDR1 MNHNS and CDR2 SASEGT. The CDR3 protein is CASSESDRNIQYF. In DNA, the CDR3 is TGTGCCAGCAGTGAATCGGACAGGAACATTCAGTACTTC.

Many counts were recorded for this clonotype. The chain carries TRBV4-3 and TRBJ2-7, with D perhaps TRBD1 or TRBD2 (5 bases each). Germline-derived CDR1 and CDR2 are LGHNA and YSLEER. Trimming took off 3 bases at V and 2 bases at J, with 14 bases between the two ends. CDR3 length equals 15 residues. The CDR3 DNA follows: TGCGCCAGCAGCCAGGGCCTAGGGGACGCCTACGAGCAGTACTTC. It specifies CASSQGLGDAYEQYF.

The table lists this clonotype with many counts. This chain links TRBV9 with TRBJ2-1; D perhaps matches TRBD2 (5 bases). Germline loops: CDR1 SGDLS, CDR2 YYNGEE. This CDR3 spans 12 amino acids. Deletions cut 4 bases from V and 9 bases from J, with 11 bases between. For the CDR3, the DNA is TGTGCCAGCAGCTACCCTCGGGGTGAGCAGTTCTTC. Its protein is CASSYPRGEQFF.

This clonotype was counted a single time. With a much larger clone just one base away, this may be a read error. The V call is TRBV5-1, the J call TRBJ2-7, with TRBD2 identical over 13 bases. CDR3 length: 17 residues. Per germline, CDR1 SGHRS and CDR2 YFSETQ. CDR3 DNA sequence: TGCGCCAGCGGCTTGGGAAAAAGACTAGCGGGAGGAGACGAGCAGTACTTC. Translation: CASGLGKRLAGGDEQYF.

This chain joins TRBV6-5 and TRBJ2-7, with 9 bases that match TRBD1. This CDR3 comprises 14 residues. The ends lost 2 bases at V and 3 bases at J; junction bases unmatched: 2. The germline gives CDR1 MNHEY, CDR2 SVGAGI. Here the CDR3 reads CASSYGTGIYEQYF. CDR3 sequence (DNA): TGTGCCAGCAGTTACGGGACAGGGATCTACGAGCAGTACTTC.

This clonotype was counted ten times or more. The J gene is TRBJ2-3, the V gene TRBV20-1, with 7 positions matching TRBD2. Germline CDR1 is DFQATT and CDR2 is SNEGSKA (reference sequence). V lost 3 bases and J lost 1; bases outside the gene matches: 7. The CDR3 is made up of 15 amino acids. The CDR3 DNA reads TGCAGTGCTAGGCTACCGGCGGGAGGCACAGATACGCAGTATTTT. Translated, it gives CSARLPAGGTDTQYF.

The chain carries TRBV7-9 and TRBJ2-7; 8 bases align to TRBD2. V lost 5 bases to trimming and J lost 6 bases; unmatched junction nucleotides: 6. From germline, CDR1 is SEHNR and CDR2 FQNEAQ (reference sequence). This CDR3 is built from 13 residues. CDR3 DNA sequence: TGTGCCAGCAGCCCATCGGGGGGGCTCGAGCAGTACTTC. Its translation is CASSPSGGLEQYF.

This clonotype was counted many times. A junction boundary mismatches the germline segment, possibly from a read error. The rearrangement links TRBV7-7 to TRBJ1-1; tentative D call: TRBD1 (5 bases). This CDR3 contains 13 residues. Per germline, CDR1 SSHAT and CDR2 FNYEAQ (reference sequence). CDR3 nucleotides: TGTGCTAGCAGCCAGGACACCGACACTGAAGCTTTCTTT. Its translation: CASSQDTDTEAFF.

This clonotype showed up many times. V gene TRBV19 combines with J gene TRBJ1-5; 7 bases are shared with TRBD1. Germline V gene lookup returns CDR1 LNHDA and CDR2 SQIVND (reference sequence). The CDR3 spans 15 residues. V shed 7 bases, J shed 0 bases, and the junction held 6 bases outside the gene matches. The CDR3 DNA reads TGTGCCAGTACCCCGACAGGGACTAGCAATCAGCCCCAGCATTTT. Translated, it gives CASTPTGTSNQPQHF.

This clonotype was observed many times. The chain employs TRBV4-1 and TRBJ2-1; 11 positions match TRBD2. V was clipped by 0 bases and J by 4 bases; unmatched bases: 8. CDR1 is MGHRA and CDR2 is YSYEKL in the germline V gene. The CDR3 extends over 18 amino acids. CDR3 amino acids: CASSQEGLAGGGYNEQFF. In DNA, the CDR3 is TGCGCCAGCAGCCAAGAGGGGCTAGCGGGAGGAGGGTACAATGAGCAGTTCTTC.

This clonotype was detected many times. The chain uses TRBV3-1 and TRBJ2-5; 9 bases map to TRBD2. The CDR3 has 18 residues. The germline V gene has CDR1 LGHDT and CDR2 YNNKEL (reference sequence). V dropped 0 bases and J dropped 4; count of bases not matched to a gene: 12. In DNA form, the CDR3 reads TGTGCCAGCAGCCAAGATCGAAGCGGGAGGTCCTTGGGAGAGACCCAGTACTTC. Translation: CASSQDRSGRSLGETQYF.

This clonotype was seen repeatedly, ten times or more. The gene calls are TRBV12-3 or TRBV12-4 and TRBJ2-3; TRBD1 matches 10 bases. The CDR3 totals 14 residues. Losses at the gene ends were 5 bases for V and 6 bases for J; bases not matched to a gene: 5. Written as DNA, the CDR3 is TGTGCCAGCAGTAGACAGGGGGCATGGGATACGCAGTATTTT. Residues: CASSRQGAWDTQYF.

The sample holds many counts of this clonotype. V usage is TRBV19 and J usage is TRBJ1-2; D remains unclear. This CDR3 region has 13 residues. Germline V gene sequence: CDR1 LNHDA, CDR2 SQIVND (reference sequence). V lost 2 bases, J lost 2 bases, and 6 bases lay in between. CDR3 DNA: TGTGCCAGTAGTATACCACAGAACTATGGCTACACCTTC. Its translation is CASSIPQNYGYTF.

This clonotype was recorded at least ten times. CDR3 coding DNA: TGTGCCAGCAGACTGACTAGCGGGGCCTACAATGAGCAGTTCTTC. Translation: CASRLTSGAYNEQFF. The J gene is TRBJ2-1, the V gene TRBV6-2 or TRBV6-3; 11 nucleotides match TRBD2. The CDR3 is made up of 15 amino acids. The junction had 3 bases not matched to a gene; V was cut back by 6 bases and J by 2 bases. The V gene's germline CDR1 is MNHEY and CDR2 SVGEGT.

There are many counts of this clonotype. The rearrangement uses TRBV5-1 and TRBJ2-5, with TRBD1 as a possible D gene (6 bases). The germline gives CDR1 SGHRS, CDR2 YFSETQ. Trimming removed 1 base from V and 5 bases from J, with 15 bases in between. The CDR3 consists of 15 residues. CDR3 loop: CASSLNWGPGETQYF. In DNA, the CDR3 is TGCGCCAGCAGCTTGAACTGGGGGCCAGGCGAGACCCAGTACTTC.